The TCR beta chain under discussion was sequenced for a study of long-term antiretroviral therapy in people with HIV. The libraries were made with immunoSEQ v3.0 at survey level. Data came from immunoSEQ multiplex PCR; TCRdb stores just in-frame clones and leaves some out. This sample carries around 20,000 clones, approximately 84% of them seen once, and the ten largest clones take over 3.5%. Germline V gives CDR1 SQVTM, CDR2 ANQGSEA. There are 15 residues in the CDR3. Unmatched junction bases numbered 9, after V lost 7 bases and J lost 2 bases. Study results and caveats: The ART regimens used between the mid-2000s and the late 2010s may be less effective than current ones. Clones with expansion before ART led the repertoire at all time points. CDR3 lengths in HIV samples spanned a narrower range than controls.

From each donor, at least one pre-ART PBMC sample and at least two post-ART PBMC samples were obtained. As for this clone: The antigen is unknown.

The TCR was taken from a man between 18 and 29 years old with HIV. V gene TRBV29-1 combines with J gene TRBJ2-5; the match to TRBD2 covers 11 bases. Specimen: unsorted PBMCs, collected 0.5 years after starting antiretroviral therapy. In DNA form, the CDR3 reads TGCAGCGCGAGATCCGGGACTAGCGGTCAAGAGACCCAGTACTTC. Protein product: CSARSGTSGQETQYF.